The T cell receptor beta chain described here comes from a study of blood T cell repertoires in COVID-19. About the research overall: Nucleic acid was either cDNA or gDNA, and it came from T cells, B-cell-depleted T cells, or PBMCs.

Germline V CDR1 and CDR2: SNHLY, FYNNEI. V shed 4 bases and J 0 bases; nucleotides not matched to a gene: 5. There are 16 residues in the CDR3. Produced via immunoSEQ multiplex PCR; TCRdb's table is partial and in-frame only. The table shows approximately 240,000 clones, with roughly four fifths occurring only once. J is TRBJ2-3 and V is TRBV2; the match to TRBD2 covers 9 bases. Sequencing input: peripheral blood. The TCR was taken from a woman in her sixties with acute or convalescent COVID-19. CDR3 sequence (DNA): TGTGCCAGCAGTGTTCTAGCGGGGAGCAGCACAGATACGCAGTATTTT. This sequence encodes CASSVLAGSSTDTQYF.